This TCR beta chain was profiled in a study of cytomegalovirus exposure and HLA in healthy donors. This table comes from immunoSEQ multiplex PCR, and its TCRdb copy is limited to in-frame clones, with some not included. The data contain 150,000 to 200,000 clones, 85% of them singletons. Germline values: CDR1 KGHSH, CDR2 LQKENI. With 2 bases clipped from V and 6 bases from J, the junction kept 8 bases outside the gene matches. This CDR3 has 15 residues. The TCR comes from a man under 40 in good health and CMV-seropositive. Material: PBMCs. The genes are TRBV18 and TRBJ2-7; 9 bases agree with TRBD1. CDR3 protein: CASSPWGTGSREQYF. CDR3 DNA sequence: TGTGCCAGCTCACCATGGGGGACAGGGTCACGCGAGCAGTACTTC.